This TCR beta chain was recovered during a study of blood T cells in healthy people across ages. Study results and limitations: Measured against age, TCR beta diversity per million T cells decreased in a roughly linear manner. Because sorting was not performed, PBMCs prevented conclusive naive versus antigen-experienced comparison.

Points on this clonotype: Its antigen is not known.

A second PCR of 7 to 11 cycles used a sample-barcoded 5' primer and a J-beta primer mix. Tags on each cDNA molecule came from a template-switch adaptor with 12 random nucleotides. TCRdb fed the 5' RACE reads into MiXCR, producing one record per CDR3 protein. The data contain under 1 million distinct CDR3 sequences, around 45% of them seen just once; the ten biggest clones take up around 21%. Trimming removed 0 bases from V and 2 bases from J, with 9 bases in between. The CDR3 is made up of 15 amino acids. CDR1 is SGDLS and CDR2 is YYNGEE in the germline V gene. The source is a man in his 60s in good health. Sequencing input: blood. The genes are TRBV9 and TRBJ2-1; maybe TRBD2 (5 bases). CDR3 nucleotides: TGTGCCAGCAGCGTAGGGGATAGCGCCTACAATGAGCAGTTCTTC. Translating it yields CASSVGDSAYNEQFF.